This section outlines one TCR beta chain sequence together with its context. Its antigen is undetermined. When nine to ten days of culture had elapsed, CD4+ T cells were isolated. PCR confirmed that the person was infected with SARS-CoV-2 between March and December 2020. Everyone in the study got two shots of either the BNT162b2 or mRNA-1273 vaccine. These data are taken from a study of vaccination effects on CD4 cells after COVID-19. Clones were read by immunoSEQ multiplex PCR, and TCRdb kept only the in-frame ones, dropping some. Of under 40,000 clones in the sample, around 75% were seen once. Trimming stripped 8 bases from V and 9 bases from J, with 17 bases between. The CDR3 is 12 amino acids. Germline assignment: CDR1 GTSNPN and CDR2 SVGIG (reference sequence).

The genes are TRBV30 and TRBJ2-1; D is possibly TRBD1 (5 bases). Here the sequenced sample was CD4+ T cells from PBMCs cultured without peptide, taken after COVID-19 vaccination. The clonotype comes from a human donor who had a prior SARS-CoV-2 infection. In DNA form, the CDR3 reads TGTGCCGCCGGATGGGGCATTTTTGAGCAGTTCTTC. It codes for CAAGWGIFEQFF. Supplemented by reference TRBV30 and TRBJ2-1, the full variable domain reads SQTIHQWPATLVQPVGSPLSLECTVEGTSNPNLYWYRQAAGRGLQLLFYSVGIGQISSEVPQNLSASRPQDRQFILSSKKLLLSDSGFYLCAAGWGIFEQFFGPGTRLTVL.